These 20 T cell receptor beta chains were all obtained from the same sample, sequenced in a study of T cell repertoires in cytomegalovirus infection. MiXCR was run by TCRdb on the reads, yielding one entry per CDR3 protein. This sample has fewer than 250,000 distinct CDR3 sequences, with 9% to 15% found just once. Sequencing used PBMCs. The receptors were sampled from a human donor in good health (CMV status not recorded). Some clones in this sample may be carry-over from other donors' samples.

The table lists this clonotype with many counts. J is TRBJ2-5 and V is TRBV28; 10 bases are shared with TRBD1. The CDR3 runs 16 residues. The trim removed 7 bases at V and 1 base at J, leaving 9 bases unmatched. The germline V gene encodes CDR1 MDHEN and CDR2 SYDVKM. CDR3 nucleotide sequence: TGTGCCAGCAAGCCGCTGGGACAGGGGTTCCAAGAGACCCAGTACTTC. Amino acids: CASKPLGQGFQETQYF.

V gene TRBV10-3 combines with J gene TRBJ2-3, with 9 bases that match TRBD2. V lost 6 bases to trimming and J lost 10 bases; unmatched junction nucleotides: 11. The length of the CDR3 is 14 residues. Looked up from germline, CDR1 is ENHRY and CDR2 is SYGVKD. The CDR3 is CAIRASGMAGSQYF. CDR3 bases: TGTGCCATCAGGGCTAGCGGGATGGCAGGGTCGCAGTATTTT.

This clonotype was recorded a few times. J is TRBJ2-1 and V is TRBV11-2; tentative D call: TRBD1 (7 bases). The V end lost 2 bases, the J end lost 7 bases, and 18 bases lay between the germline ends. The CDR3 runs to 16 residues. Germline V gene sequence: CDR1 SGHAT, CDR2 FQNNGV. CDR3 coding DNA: TGTGCCAGCAGCTTAAGGGGTCAGGGGGGCGGGAATGAGCAGTTCTTC. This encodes CASSLRGQGGGNEQFF.

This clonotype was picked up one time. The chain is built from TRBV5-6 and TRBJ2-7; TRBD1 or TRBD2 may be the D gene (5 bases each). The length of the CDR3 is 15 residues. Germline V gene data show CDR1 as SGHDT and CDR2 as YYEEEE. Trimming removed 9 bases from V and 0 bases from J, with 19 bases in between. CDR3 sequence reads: CAISLGRPNSYEQYF. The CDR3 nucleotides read TGTGCCATTTCACTGGGACGGCCCAACTCCTACGAGCAGTACTTC.

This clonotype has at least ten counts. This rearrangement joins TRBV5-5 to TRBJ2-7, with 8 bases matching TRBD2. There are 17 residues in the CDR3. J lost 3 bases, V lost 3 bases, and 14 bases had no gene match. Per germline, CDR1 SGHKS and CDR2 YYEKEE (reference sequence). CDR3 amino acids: CASSSEDFLAGLYEQYF. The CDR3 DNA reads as TGTGCCAGCAGCTCGGAGGATTTTTTAGCGGGGCTCTACGAGCAGTACTTC.

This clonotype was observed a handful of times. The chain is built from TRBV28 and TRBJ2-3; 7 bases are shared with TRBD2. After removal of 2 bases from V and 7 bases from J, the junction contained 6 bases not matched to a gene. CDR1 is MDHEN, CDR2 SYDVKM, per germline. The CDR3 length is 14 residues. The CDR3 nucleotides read TGTGCCAGCAGTTTAGGCGGGAGAGGCCATACGCAGTATTTT. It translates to CASSLGGRGHTQYF.

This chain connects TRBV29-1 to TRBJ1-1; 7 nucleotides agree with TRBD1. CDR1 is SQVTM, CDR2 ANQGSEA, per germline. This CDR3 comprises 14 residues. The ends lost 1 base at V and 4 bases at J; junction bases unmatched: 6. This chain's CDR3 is CSVEVQGLGTEAFF. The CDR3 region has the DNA TGCAGCGTTGAAGTACAGGGGCTGGGCACTGAAGCTTTCTTT.

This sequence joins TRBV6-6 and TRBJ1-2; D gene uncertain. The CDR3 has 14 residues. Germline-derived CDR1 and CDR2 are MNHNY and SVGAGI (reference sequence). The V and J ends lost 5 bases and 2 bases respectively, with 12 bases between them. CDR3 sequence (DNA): TGTGCCAGCAGTCCCAAGGGCGTCAACTATGGCTACACCTTC. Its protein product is CASSPKGVNYGYTF.

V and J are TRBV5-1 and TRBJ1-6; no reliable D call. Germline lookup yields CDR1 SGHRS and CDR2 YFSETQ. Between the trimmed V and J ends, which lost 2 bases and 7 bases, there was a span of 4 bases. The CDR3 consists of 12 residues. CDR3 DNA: TGCGCCAGCAGCTTCGAGAATTCACCCCTCCACTTT. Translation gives CASSFENSPLHF.

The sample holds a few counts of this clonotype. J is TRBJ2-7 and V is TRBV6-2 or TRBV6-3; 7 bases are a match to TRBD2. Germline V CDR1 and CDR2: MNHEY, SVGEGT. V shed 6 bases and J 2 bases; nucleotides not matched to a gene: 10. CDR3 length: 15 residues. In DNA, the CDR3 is TGTGCCAGCAGCTCCTTCGGCCGGGGGGCCTACGAGCAGTACTTC. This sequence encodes CASSSFGRGAYEQYF.

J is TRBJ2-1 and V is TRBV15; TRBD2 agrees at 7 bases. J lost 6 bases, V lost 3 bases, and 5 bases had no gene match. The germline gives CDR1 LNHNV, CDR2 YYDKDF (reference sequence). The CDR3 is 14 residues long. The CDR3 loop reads CATSSVGRGNEQFF. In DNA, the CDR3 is TGTGCCACCAGCAGTGTGGGGAGGGGCAATGAGCAGTTCTTC.

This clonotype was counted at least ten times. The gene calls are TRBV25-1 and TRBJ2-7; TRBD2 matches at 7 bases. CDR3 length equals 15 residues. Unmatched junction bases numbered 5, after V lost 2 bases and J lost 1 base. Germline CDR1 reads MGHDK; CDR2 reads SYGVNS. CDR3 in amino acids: CASSEPSGGSYEQYF. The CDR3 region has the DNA TGTGCCAGCAGTGAACCTAGCGGCGGATCCTACGAGCAGTACTTC.

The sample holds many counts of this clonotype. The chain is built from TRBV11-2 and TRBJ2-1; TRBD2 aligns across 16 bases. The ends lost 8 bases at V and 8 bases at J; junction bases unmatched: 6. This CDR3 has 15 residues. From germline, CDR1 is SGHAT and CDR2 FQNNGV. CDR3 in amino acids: CASGPGLAGGDEQFF. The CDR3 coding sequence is TGTGCCAGCGGCCCGGGACTAGCGGGAGGGGATGAGCAGTTCTTC.

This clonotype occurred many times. CDR3 coding DNA: TGTGCCAGCAGCCCACAGGGTAGCCAAGAGACCCAGTACTTC. Amino acid sequence: CASSPQGSQETQYF. The chain carries TRBV7-2 and TRBJ2-5; possible D gene TRBD1, 6 bases. CDR1 is SGHTA and CDR2 is FQGNSA in the germline V gene. Trimming took off 5 bases at V and 1 base at J, with 11 bases between the two ends. CDR3 size: 14 residues.

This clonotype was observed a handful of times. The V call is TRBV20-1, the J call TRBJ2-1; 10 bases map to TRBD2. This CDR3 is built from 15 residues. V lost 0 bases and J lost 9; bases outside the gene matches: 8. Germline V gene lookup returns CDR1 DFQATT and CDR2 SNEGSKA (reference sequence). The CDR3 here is CSARDKSGGAPEQFF. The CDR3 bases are TGCAGTGCTAGAGATAAGAGCGGGGGGGCCCCTGAGCAGTTCTTC.

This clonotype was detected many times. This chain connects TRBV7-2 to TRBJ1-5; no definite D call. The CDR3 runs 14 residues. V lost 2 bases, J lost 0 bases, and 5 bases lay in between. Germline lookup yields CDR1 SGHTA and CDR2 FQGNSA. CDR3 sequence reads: CASSLRSSNQPQHF. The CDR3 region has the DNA TGTGCCAGCAGCTTAAGGAGTAGCAATCAGCCCCAGCATTTT.

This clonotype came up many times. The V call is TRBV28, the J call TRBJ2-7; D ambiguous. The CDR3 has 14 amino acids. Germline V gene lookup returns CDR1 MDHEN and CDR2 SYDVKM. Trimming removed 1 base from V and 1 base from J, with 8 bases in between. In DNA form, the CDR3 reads TGTGCCAGCAGTTTATCCGCTCGTTCCTACGAGCAGTACTTC. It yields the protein CASSLSARSYEQYF.

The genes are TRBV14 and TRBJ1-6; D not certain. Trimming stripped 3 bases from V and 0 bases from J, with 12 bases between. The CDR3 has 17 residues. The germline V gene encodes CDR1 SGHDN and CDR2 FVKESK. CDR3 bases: TGTGCCAGCAGCCACCTAGAAGGGCGCTCCTATAATTCACCCCTCCACTTT. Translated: CASSHLEGRSYNSPLHF.

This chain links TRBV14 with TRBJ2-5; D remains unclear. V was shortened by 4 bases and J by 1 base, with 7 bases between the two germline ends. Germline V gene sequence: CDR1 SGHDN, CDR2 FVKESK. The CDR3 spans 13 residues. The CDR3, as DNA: TGTGCCAGCAGCCGACTCGCCCAAGAGACCCAGTACTTC. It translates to CASSRLAQETQYF. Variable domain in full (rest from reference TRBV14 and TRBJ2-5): EAGVTQFPSHSVIEKGQTVTLRCDPISGHDNLYWYRRVMGKEIKFLLHFVKESKQDESGMPNNRFLAERTGGTYSTLKVQPAELEDSGVYFCASSRLAQETQYFGPGTRLLVL.

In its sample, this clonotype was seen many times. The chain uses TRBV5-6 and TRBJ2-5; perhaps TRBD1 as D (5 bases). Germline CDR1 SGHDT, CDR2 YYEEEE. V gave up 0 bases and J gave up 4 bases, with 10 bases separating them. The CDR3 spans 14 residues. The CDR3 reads CASSLALGRETQYF. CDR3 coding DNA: TGTGCCAGCAGCTTGGCCCTGGGGCGAGAGACCCAGTACTTC.